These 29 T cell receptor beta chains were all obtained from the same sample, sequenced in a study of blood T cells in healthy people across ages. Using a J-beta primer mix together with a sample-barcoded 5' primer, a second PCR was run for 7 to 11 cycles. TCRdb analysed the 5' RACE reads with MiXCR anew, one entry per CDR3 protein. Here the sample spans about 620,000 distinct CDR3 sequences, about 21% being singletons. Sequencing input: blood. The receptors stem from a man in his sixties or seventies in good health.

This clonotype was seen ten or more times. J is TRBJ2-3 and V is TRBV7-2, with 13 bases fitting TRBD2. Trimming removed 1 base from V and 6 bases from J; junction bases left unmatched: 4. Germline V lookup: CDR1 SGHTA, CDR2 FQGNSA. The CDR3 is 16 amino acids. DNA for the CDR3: TGTGCCAGCAGCTTAGAAGGACTAGCGGGAGCCGATACGCAGTATTTT. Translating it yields CASSLEGLAGADTQYF.

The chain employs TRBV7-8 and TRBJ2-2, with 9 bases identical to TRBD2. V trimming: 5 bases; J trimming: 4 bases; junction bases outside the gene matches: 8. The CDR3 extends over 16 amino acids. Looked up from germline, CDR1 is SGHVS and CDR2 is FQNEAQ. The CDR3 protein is CASSVSSGARTGELFF. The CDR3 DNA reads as TGTGCCAGCAGCGTTTCTAGCGGGGCTCGCACCGGGGAGCTGTTTTTT.

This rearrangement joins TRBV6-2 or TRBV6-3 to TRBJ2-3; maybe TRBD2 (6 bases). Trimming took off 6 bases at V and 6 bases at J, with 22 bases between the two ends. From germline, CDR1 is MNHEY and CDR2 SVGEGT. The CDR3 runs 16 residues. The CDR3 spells CASSQRGRGPGDTQYF. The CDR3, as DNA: TGTGCCAGCAGCCAACGTGGGCGGGGCCCGGGGGATACGCAGTATTTT.

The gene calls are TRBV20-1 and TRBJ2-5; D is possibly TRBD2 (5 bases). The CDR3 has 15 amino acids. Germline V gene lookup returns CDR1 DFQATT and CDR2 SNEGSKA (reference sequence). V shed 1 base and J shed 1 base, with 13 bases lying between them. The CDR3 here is CSARVAHGFQETQYF. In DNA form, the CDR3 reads TGCAGTGCTAGAGTAGCGCATGGCTTCCAAGAGACCCAGTACTTC.

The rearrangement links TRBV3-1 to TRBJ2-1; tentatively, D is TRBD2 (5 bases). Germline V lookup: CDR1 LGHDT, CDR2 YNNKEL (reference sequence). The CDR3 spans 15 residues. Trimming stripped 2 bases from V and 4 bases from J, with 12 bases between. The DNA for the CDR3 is TGTGCCAGCAGCCAAAACAGCGGATCTTACAATGAGCAGTTCTTC. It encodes CASSQNSGSYNEQFF.

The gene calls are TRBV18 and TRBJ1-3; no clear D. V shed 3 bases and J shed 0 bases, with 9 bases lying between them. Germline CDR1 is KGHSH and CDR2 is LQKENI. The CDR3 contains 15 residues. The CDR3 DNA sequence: TGTGCCAGCTCACCTACAGAGACCTCTGGAAACACCATATATTTT. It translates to CASSPTETSGNTIYF.

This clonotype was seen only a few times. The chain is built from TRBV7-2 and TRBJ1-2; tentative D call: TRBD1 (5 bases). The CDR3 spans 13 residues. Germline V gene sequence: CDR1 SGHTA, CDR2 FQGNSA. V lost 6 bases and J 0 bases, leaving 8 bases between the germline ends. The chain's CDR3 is CASRGTSNYGYTF. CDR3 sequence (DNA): TGTGCCAGCAGGGGGACTTCTAACTATGGCTACACCTTC.

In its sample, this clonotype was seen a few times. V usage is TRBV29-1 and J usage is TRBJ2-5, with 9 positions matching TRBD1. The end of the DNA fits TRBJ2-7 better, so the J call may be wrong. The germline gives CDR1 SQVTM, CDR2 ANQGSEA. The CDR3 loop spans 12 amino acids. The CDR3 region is CSVEDRGDEQYF. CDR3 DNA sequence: TGCAGCGTTGAGGACAGGGGAGACGAGCAGTACTTC.

The CDR3 nucleotides are TGCAGTGCTAGTCGGGCGGGACTCACAGATACGCAGTATTTT. Translating it yields CSASRAGLTDTQYF. V and J are TRBV20-1 and TRBJ2-3, with D possibly matching TRBD2 (6 bases). The CDR3 covers 14 residues. Germline-derived CDR1 and CDR2 are DFQATT and SNEGSKA (reference sequence). V was trimmed by 3 bases and J by 2 bases, leaving 12 bases between them.

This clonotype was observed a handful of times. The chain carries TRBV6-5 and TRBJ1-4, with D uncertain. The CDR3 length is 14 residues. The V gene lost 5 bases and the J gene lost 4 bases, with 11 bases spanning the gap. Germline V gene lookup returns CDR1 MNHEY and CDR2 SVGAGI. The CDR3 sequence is CASSTPRDNEKLFF. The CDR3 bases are TGTGCCAGCAGTACACCTCGTGATAATGAAAAACTGTTTTTT.

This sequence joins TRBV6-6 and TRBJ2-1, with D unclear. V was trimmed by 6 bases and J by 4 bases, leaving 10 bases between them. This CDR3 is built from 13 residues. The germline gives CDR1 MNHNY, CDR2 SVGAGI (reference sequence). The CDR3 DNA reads TGTGCCAGCAGCAAGGCCCTTTACAATGAGCAGTTCTTC. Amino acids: CASSKALYNEQFF.

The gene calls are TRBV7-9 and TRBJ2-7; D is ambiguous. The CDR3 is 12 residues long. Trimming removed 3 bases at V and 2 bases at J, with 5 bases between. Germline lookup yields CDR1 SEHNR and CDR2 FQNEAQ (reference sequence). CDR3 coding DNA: TGTGCCAGCAGCTTTACCCCCTACGAGCAGTACTTC. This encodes CASSFTPYEQYF.

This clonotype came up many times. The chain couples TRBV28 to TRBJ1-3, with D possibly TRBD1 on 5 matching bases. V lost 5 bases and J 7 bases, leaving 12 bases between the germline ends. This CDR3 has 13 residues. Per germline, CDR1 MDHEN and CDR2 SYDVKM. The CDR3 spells CASSRDGPNTIYF. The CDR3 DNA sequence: TGTGCCAGCAGTCGGGACGGACCGAACACCATATATTTT.

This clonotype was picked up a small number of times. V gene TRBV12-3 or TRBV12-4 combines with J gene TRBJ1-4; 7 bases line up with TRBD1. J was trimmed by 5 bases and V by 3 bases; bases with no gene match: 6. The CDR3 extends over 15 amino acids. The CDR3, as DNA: TGTGCCAGCAGTTTCCGACAGGGCCGGAATGAAAAACTGTTTTTT. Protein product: CASSFRQGRNEKLFF.

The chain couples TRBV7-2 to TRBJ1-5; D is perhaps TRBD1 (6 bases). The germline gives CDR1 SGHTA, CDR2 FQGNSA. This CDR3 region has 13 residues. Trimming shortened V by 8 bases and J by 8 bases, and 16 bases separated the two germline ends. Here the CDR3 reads CASGSQGREPQHF. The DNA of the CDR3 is TGTGCCAGCGGATCACAGGGAAGGGAGCCCCAGCATTTT.

The CDR3 DNA is TGTGCCAGCAGTGGCACGACAGGCAATCAGCCCCAGCATTTT. This gives the protein CASSGTTGNQPQHF. V gene TRBV6-1 combines with J gene TRBJ1-5, with a possible D match to TRBD1 (5 bases). The germline CDR1 and CDR2 sequences are MNHNS and SASEGT. The ends were cut back, 4 bases at V and 2 bases at J, with 9 bases in the middle. This CDR3 has 14 amino acids.

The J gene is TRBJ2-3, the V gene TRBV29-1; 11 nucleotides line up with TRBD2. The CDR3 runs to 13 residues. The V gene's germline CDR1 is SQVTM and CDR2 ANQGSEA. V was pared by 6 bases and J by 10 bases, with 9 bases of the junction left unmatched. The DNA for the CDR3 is TGCAGCGTAAAGACTAGCGGGGTTAGTGCGCAGTATTTT. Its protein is CSVKTSGVSAQYF.

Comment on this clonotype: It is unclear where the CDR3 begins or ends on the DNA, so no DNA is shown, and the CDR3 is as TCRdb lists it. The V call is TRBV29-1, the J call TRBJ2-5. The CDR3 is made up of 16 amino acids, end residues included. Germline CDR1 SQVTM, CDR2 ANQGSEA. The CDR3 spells CSVVFWHSSYQETQYF.

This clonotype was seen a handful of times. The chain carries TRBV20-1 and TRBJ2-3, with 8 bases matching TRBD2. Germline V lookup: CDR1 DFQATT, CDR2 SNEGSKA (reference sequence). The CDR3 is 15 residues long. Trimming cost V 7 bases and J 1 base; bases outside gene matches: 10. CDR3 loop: CSVGAGVVGTDTQYF. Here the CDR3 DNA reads TGCAGTGTCGGAGCGGGAGTAGTTGGCACAGATACGCAGTATTTT.

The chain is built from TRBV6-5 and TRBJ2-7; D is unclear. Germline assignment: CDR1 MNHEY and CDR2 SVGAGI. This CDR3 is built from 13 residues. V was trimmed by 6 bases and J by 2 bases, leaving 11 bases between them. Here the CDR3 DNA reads TGTGCCAGCAGGGCGGCAGGCACCTACGAGCAGTACTTC. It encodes CASRAAGTYEQYF.

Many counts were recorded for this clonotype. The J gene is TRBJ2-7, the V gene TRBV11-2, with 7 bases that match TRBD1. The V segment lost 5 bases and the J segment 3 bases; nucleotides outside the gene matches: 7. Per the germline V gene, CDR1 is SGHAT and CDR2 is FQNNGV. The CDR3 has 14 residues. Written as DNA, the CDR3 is TGTGCCAGCAGCACTGACAGGGTCAGCTACGAGCAGTACTTC. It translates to CASSTDRVSYEQYF.

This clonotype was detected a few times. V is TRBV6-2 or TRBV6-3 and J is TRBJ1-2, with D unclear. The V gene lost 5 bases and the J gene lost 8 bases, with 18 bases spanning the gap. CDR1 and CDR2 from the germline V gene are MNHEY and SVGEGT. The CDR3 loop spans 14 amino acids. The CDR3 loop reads CASSQTSTRPGYTF. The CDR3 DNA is TGTGCCAGCAGTCAGACATCAACACGCCCCGGCTACACCTTC.

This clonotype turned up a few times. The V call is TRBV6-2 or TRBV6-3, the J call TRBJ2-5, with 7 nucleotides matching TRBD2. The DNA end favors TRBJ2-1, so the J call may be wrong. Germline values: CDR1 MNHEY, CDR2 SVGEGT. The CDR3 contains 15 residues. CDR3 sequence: CASSQSGIVSLEQFF. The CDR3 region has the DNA TGTGCCAGCAGCCAAAGCGGGATTGTTTCTCTTGAGCAGTTCTTC.

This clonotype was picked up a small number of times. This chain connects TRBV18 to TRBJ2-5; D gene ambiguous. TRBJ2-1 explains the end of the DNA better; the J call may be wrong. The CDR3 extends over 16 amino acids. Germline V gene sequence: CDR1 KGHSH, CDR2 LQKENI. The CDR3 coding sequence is TGTGCCAGCTCACTAACTATTAGCAGGAATAAGGTTGAGCAGTTCTTC. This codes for CASSLTISRNKVEQFF.

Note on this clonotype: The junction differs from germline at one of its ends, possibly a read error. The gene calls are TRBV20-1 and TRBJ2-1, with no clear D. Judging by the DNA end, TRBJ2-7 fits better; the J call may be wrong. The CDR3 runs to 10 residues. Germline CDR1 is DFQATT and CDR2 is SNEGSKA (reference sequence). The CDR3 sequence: CSVRDNEQYF. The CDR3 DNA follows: TGCAGTGTTAGAGATAACGAGCAGTACTTC.

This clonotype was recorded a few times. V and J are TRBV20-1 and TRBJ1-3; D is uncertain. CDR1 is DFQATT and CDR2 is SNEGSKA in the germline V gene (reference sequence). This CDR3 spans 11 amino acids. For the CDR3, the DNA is TGCAGCGGTATTTATGGAAACACCATATATTTT. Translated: CSGIYGNTIYF.

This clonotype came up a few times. The CDR3 DNA sequence: TGTGCCAGCAGTTACGGTGCAGTATCGGGCAATGAGCAGTTCTTC. Protein sequence: CASSYGAVSGNEQFF. J is TRBJ2-1 and V is TRBV6-2 or TRBV6-3; D not certain. CDR1 is MNHEY and CDR2 is SVGEGT in the germline V gene. This CDR3 is built from 15 residues. The V and J ends lost 2 bases and 6 bases respectively, with 14 bases between them.

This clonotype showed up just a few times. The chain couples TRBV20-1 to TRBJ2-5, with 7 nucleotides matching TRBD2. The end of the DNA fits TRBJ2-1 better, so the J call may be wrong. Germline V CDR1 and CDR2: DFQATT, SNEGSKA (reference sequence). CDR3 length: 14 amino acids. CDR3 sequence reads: CSASWASGTHEQFF. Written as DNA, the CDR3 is TGCAGTGCTTCCTGGGCTAGCGGTACACATGAGCAGTTCTTC.

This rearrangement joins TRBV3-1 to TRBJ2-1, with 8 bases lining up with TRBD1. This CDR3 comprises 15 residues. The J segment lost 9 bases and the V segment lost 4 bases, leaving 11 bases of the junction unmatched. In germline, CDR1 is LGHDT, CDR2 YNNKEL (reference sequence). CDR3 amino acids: CASSPFGTGEGEQFF. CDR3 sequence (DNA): TGTGCCAGCAGCCCCTTCGGGACAGGTGAAGGTGAGCAGTTCTTC.